Listed below are T cell receptor beta chains from one sample, sequenced in a study of blood T cell repertoires in COVID-19. The repertoire was sequenced with immunoSEQ multiplex PCR; TCRdb's copy has only in-frame clones and lacks some. The data contain about 64,000 clones, roughly 78% of them singletons. The sample was peripheral blood. Source of these receptors: a man in his sixties with COVID-19, enrolled during active disease. Both conserved end residues are part of each CDR3. The D gene is left open where the match is weak.

TRBJ1-4 | TRBV5-1 | TRBD1 | CASSFGTGSEKLFF
TRBJ2-7 | TRBV24-1 | . | CATSAAGNHEQYF
TRBJ2-7 | TRBV12-3/TRBV12-4 | . | CASSFGLYEQYF
TRBJ2-7 | TRBV4-1 | TRBD1 | CASRDTRQGRSYEQYF
TRBJ2-4 | TRBV5-4 | . | CASSSTPGNIQYF
TRBJ2-2 | TRBV29-1 | TRBD2 | CSVPRGSGTGELFF
TRBJ2-7 | TRBV3-1/TRBV3-2 | . | CASSQGTSRIPYEQYF
TRBJ1-4 | TRBV9 | . | CASSVGTGSNEKLFF
TRBJ2-7 | TRBV4-1 | TRBD1 | CASSPRYLRDSTYEQYF
TRBJ2-3 | TRBV29-1 | . | CSVKVQGGDTQYF
TRBJ1-2 | TRBV7-2 | . | CASSSQTGQHYGYTF
TRBJ2-2 | TRBV12-3/TRBV12-4 | . | CASSYQGLGELFF
TRBJ1-5 | TRBV24-1 | TRBD1 | CATSEWDRESNQPQHF
TRBJ2-1 | TRBV6-5 | . | CASTGLRAYEQFF
TRBJ2-5 | TRBV7-2 | TRBD2 | CASSLVWTSGQETQYF
TRBJ2-5 | TRBV29-1 | TRBD2 | CSVATSGITQETQYF
TRBJ2-7 | TRBV15 | . | CATSRDRGRLYEQYF
TRBJ2-5 | TRBV7-9 | . | CASSPGLTAETQYF
TRBJ1-2 | TRBV9 | TRBD1 | CASSPRRWTGTYGYTF
TRBJ1-1 | TRBV2 | . | CASSEAVGSNTEAFF
TRBJ2-3 | TRBV4-1 | . | CASSQLAGTDTQYF
TRBJ1-2 | TRBV14 | . | CASSQVTKQFLGSYTF
TRBJ1-2 | TRBV20-1 | TRBD1 | CSASRGQGDGYTF
TRBJ2-5 | TRBV5-1 | . | CASSLGSGRYEETQYF
TRBJ1-5 | TRBV2 | TRBD1 | CASSELLQGGGQPQHF
TRBJ2-3 | TRBV23-1 | TRBD2 | CASSLQTSGRGYTQYF
TRBJ2-7 | TRBV19 | . | CASNSSSYEQYF
TRBJ1-2 | TRBV5-1 | . | CASTSGGGLDGYTF
TRBJ2-1 | TRBV7-6 | TRBD2 | CASSPMGGGYNEQFF
TRBJ1-2 | TRBV5-3 | . | CARSLDRYNGYTF
TRBJ1-1 | TRBV7-9 | TRBD1 | CASSMTGGSRNTEAFF
TRBJ2-1 | TRBV19 | TRBD2 | CASSPSTTSGDDEQFF
TRBJ1-5 | TRBV5-1 | . | CASSLVPGGNQPQHF
TRBJ2-3 | TRBV25-1 | . | CASSEPADTQYF
TRBJ2-7 | TRBV2 | TRBD1 | CATVRDRGFTYEQYF
TRBJ2-5 | TRBV5-1 | TRBD2 | CASSLGLAGGSETQYF
TRBJ2-5 | TRBV4-1 | TRBD2 | CASSLGLAGETQYF
TRBJ2-7 | TRBV5-6 | . | CASSLDLPPYEQYF
TRBJ2-1 | TRBV19 | TRBD1 | CASSATTGGEQFF
TRBJ1-6 | TRBV5-4 | . | CASSPAQGYSPLHF
TRBJ2-1 | TRBV11-2 | . | CASSARLEEDEQFF
TRBJ2-5 | TRBV2 | . | CASSEAESRGTQYF
TRBJ2-5 | TRBV5-4 | TRBD2 | CASSRRGSSGRAETQYF
TRBJ2-1 | TRBV2 | . | CASTASLLIGNEQFF
TRBJ2-5 | TRBV9 | . | CASSEGLGVTQYF
TRBJ1-6 | TRBV3-1/TRBV3-2 | TRBD1 | CASSQEWTGKSPLHF